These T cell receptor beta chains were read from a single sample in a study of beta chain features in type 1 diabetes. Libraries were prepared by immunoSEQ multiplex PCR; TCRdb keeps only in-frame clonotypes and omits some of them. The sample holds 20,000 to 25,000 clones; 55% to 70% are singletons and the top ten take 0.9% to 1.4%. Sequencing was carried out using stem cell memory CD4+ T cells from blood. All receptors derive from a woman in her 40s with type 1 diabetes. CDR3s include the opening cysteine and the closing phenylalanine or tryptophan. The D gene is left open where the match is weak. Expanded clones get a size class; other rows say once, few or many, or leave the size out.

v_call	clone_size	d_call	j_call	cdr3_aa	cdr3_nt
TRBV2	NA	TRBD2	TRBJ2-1	CASSEGTSGPNEQFF	TGTGCCAGCAGTGAGGGGACTAGCGGGCCAAATGAGCAGTTCTTC
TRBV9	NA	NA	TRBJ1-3	CASSPYYPGNTIYF	TGTGCCAGCAGCCCATACTACCCTGGAAACACCATATATTTT
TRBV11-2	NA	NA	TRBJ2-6	CASSLVRGSGANVLTF	TGTGCCAGCAGCTTAGTGCGGGGCTCTGGGGCCAACGTCCTGACTTTC
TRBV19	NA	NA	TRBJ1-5	CASSIAGRGQPQHF	TGTGCCAGTAGTATAGCCGGTCGGGGTCAGCCCCAGCATTTT
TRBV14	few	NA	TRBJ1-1	CASSQWTISGTEAFF	TGTGCCAGCAGCCAATGGACAATTTCGGGCACTGAAGCTTTCTTT
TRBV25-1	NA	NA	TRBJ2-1	CASERGTLSNEQFF	TGTGCCAGTGAGAGGGGGACACTCTCCAATGAGCAGTTCTTC
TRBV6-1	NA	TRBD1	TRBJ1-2	CASSRPGQVEGYTF	TGTGCCAGCAGTAGACCGGGACAGGTAGAGGGCTACACCTTC
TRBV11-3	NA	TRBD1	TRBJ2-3	CASSSIDRASTDTQYF	TGTGCCAGCAGCTCCATAGACAGGGCGAGCACAGATACGCAGTATTTT
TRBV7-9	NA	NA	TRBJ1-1	CASSQTEQGMAEAFF	TGCGCCAGCAGCCAGACGGAGCAGGGCATGGCTGAAGCTTTCTTT
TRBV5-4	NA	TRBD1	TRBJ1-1	CASSWGQIDTEAFF	TGTGCCAGCAGCTGGGGACAGATCGACACTGAAGCTTTCTTT
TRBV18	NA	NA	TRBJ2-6	CASSPSRIGAGANVLTF	TGTGCCAGCTCACCCTCCCGAATAGGGGCTGGGGCCAACGTCCTGACTTTC
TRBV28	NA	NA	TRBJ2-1	CASSPGEDEQFF	TGTGCCAGCAGTCCGGGAGAGGATGAGCAGTTCTTC
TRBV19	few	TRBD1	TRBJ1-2	CASSRTGARVLDGYTF	TGTGCCAGTAGCCGGACAGGGGCGCGGGTTCTAGATGGCTACACCTTC
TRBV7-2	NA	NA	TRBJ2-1	CASSSRYQTAYSEQFF	TGTGCCAGCAGCTCCCGATACCAGACAGCGTATAGTGAGCAGTTCTTC
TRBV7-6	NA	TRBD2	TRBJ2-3	CASSSSPGLLFTDTQYF	TGTGCCAGCAGCTCATCCCCGGGACTATTATTCACAGATACGCAGTATTTT
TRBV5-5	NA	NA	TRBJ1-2	CASSQDPLGNYGYTF	TGTGCCAGCAGCCAAGATCCTCTAGGCAACTATGGCTACACCTTC
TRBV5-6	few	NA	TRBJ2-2	CASSSLQGPTGELFF	TGTGCCAGCAGCTCCCTCCAGGGCCCCACCGGGGAGCTGTTTTTT
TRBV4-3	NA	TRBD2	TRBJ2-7	CASSQEGLAGVREQYF	TGCGCCAGCAGCCAAGAAGGACTAGCGGGAGTTCGGGAGCAGTACTTC
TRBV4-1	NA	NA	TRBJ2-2	CASSQPGNTGELFF	TGCGCCAGCAGCCAACCAGGGAACACCGGGGAGCTGTTTTTT
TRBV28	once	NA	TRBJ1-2	CASRMSGKNYGYTF	TGTGCCAGCAGGATGTCAGGGAAGAATTATGGCTACACCTTC
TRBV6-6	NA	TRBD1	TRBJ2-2	CASRRTGVAGELFF	TGTGCCAGCAGGAGGACAGGGGTTGCCGGGGAGCTGTTTTTT
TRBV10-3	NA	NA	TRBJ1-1	CAISEQQMNTEAFF	TGTGCCATCAGTGAACAGCAAATGAACACTGAAGCTTTCTTT
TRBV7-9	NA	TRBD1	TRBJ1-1	CASSFGQGGEAFF	TGTGCCAGCAGCTTTGGGCAGGGGGGCGAAGCTTTCTTT